This record covers a single TCR beta chain. Its target is not known. Trimming at V came to 2 bases and at J to 8 bases, leaving 14 bases not matched to a gene. This CDR3 has 17 residues. Germline V gives CDR1 SGDLS, CDR2 YYNGEE. The data derive from a study of cytomegalovirus exposure and HLA in healthy donors. Findings and caveats of the study: It was 164 TCR beta chains that were listed as cytomegalovirus-associated. In vitro experiments confirmed that three CMV-associated chains were specific for CMV antigens.

The donors belonged to the roughly 130-subject validation cohort, separate from the roughly 700-subject first cohort. Profiling relied on immunoSEQ multiplex PCR, and the TCRdb table lists in-frame clones only, not all of them. The sample has 56,000 or so clones; just over 90% are singletons. This rearrangement joins TRBV9 to TRBJ2-1; 9 bases map to TRBD1. The sequence derives from a man between 18 and 29 years old in good health and CMV-seronegative. Sequenced: PBMCs. CDR3 residues: CASSVDPGQGVRHEQFF. Here the CDR3 DNA reads TGTGCCAGCAGCGTTGATCCGGGACAGGGTGTCCGTCATGAGCAGTTCTTC.